The TCR beta chain described here comes from a study of beta chain features in type 1 diabetes. Study-wide results and limits: In these data, an HLA type influence on TCRB rearrangement remained unresolved. In every one of the four CD4+ subsets, TCRB CDR3s were moderately but significantly shorter in Type 1 diabetes patients.

The CDR3 is 14 amino acids. Trimming removed 1 base from V and 0 bases from J, with 5 bases in between. The germline CDR1 and CDR2 sequences are KGHSH and LQKENI. Reverse transcribing all isolated RNA meant expressed TCRB transcripts were sequenced. Sequencing used immunoSEQ multiplex PCR; TCRdb keeps in-frame clones, though not all of them. The sample lists around 430,000 clones; about 29% were seen once. The sample holds a few counts of this clone. Its matching antigen is unknown. This same CDR3 is encoded by further DNA sequences in the sample. The sequencing sample was made of naive CD4+ T cells from blood. The receptor comes from a man aged 18 to 30 in good health. The chain is built from TRBV18 and TRBJ2-3; D remains unclear. DNA of the CDR3: TGTGCCAGCTCACCACTTGACAGCACAGATACGCAGTATTTT. Its protein product is CASSPLDSTDTQYF.